These T cell receptor beta chains were read from a single sample in a study of CD8 T cells in Susac syndrome. TCRdb re-analysed the immunoSEQ multiplex PCR reads in MiXCR, keeping a single row per CDR3 protein. Seen here are 130,000 to 150,000 distinct CDR3 sequences, approximately 93% observed once, and the top ten hold nearly 0.085%. The source material was CD4+ T cells from PBMCs. The receptor set was obtained from a human donor in good health. Both conserved end residues are trimmed from each CDR3. The D gene is left open where the match is weak. The size of a clone is reported for some rows only, either as once, few or many, or as a class for expanded clones.

V: TRBV30
D: -
size: -
J: TRBJ1-2
CDR3: AWSVRGRGLWGYT

V: TRBV5-6
D: -
size: -
J: TRBJ2-7
CDR3: ASSLGGPSGYEQY

V: TRBV20-1
D: -
size: -
J: TRBJ2-3
CDR3: SARGQPSTDTQY

V: TRBV7-2
D: TRBD1
size: -
J: TRBJ1-5
CDR3: ASRKGQGVNQPQH

V: TRBV29-1
D: -
size: -
J: TRBJ2-7
CDR3: SVGGQGSEQY

V: TRBV4-2
D: -
size: -
J: TRBJ2-2
CDR3: ASSSDLANTGELF

V: TRBV6-2/TRBV6-3
D: TRBD2
size: -
J: TRBJ2-3
CDR3: ASSHPGGASDTQY

V: TRBV7-9
D: -
size: -
J: TRBJ1-2
CDR3: ASSLASSYGYT

V: TRBV6-4
D: TRBD1
size: -
J: TRBJ2-4
CDR3: ASVCPPTGQSIAKNIQY

V: TRBV5-1
D: -
size: -
J: TRBJ1-1
CDR3: ASSREGVMNTEAF

V: TRBV20-1
D: -
size: -
J: TRBJ1-4
CDR3: SARWPGANEKLF

V: TRBV12-3/TRBV12-4
D: -
size: -
J: TRBJ1-3
CDR3: ASSFEGSGNTIY

V: TRBV27
D: -
size: once
J: TRBJ2-1
CDR3: ASSFGGISSYNEQF

V: TRBV7-9
D: TRBD2
size: -
J: TRBJ2-1
CDR3: ASSSTGTSGSIEQF

V: TRBV7-2
D: -
size: -
J: TRBJ1-5
CDR3: ASSLASQNNQPQH

V: TRBV18
D: -
size: -
J: TRBJ2-1
CDR3: ASSPEQTDNEQF

V: TRBV25-1
D: TRBD1
size: -
J: TRBJ2-3
CDR3: AISPDGQAADTQY

V: TRBV9
D: TRBD2
size: few
J: TRBJ2-7
CDR3: ASSGGLASYEQY

V: TRBV20-1
D: -
size: -
J: TRBJ1-5
CDR3: SAREEGDQPQH

V: TRBV12-3/TRBV12-4
D: -
size: -
J: TRBJ2-7
CDR3: ASSSLTTAYYEQY

V: TRBV29-1
D: -
size: few
J: TRBJ2-7
CDR3: SVRKELQVTYEQY

V: TRBV7-6
D: -
size: -
J: TRBJ2-3
CDR3: ASSSLTTDTQY

V: TRBV18
D: TRBD2
size: -
J: TRBJ2-3
CDR3: ASSPPTSGLRDTQY

V: TRBV7-6
D: -
size: -
J: TRBJ2-6
CDR3: ASSSAPTISGANVLT

V: TRBV3-1
D: TRBD1
size: -
J: TRBJ2-7
CDR3: ASSQVWAVWDRAYEQY

V: TRBV30
D: -
size: -
J: TRBJ1-2
CDR3: AWSVEYSHGYT

V: TRBV3-1
D: TRBD1
size: -
J: TRBJ2-7
CDR3: ASSQWTGPRYEQY

V: TRBV12-5
D: -
size: -
J: TRBJ1-2
CDR3: ASAQSNYGYT

V: TRBV5-4
D: -
size: -
J: TRBJ1-1
CDR3: ASSLQVEYTEAF

V: TRBV28
D: -
size: once
J: TRBJ1-2
CDR3: ASSLRLVTNYGYT

V: TRBV24-1
D: -
size: -
J: TRBJ2-1
CDR3: ATSDTTTDTYNEQF

V: TRBV2
D: TRBD2
size: -
J: TRBJ2-5
CDR3: ASSERAGGGQETQY

V: TRBV7-7
D: TRBD2
size: -
J: TRBJ2-1
CDR3: ASSFSGRYHNEQF

V: TRBV3-1
D: -
size: -
J: TRBJ2-4
CDR3: ASSRGIDIQY

V: TRBV18
D: TRBD1
size: -
J: TRBJ2-3
CDR3: ASSPLGTATQY

V: TRBV2
D: -
size: -
J: TRBJ1-1
CDR3: ASSAPQGRWVEAF

V: TRBV19
D: -
size: -
J: TRBJ2-1
CDR3: ASKPGGNEQF

V: TRBV7-2
D: -
size: -
J: TRBJ1-2
CDR3: ASSRLTGINGYT

V: TRBV3-1
D: -
size: -
J: TRBJ1-5
CDR3: ASSQEFRGGRLNQPQH

V: TRBV19
D: TRBD1
size: -
J: TRBJ2-2
CDR3: ASRSLGQGNTGELF

V: TRBV27
D: TRBD2
size: -
J: TRBJ2-3
CDR3: ASSFRGTSGRVADTQY

V: TRBV28
D: -
size: -
J: TRBJ1-5
CDR3: ASTWGGSNQPQH

V: TRBV11-3
D: -
size: once
J: TRBJ2-6
CDR3: ASSSRQSSGANVLT

V: TRBV23-1
D: -
size: once
J: TRBJ2-7
CDR3: ASSQSRPGPYEQY

V: TRBV15
D: TRBD1
size: -
J: TRBJ2-3
CDR3: ATSRDSDRADTQY

V: TRBV29-1
D: -
size: -
J: TRBJ1-1
CDR3: SVVWGVDEAF

V: TRBV18
D: -
size: -
J: TRBJ2-7
CDR3: ASSDRLQGNEQY

V: TRBV7-6
D: -
size: -
J: TRBJ2-2
CDR3: ASSLTPQKAGELF

V: TRBV12-3/TRBV12-4
D: -
size: -
J: TRBJ2-3
CDR3: ASTGDPTTPTDTQY

V: TRBV29-1
D: -
size: -
J: TRBJ1-3
CDR3: SVGEDTAGNTIY

V: TRBV5-6
D: TRBD1
size: -
J: TRBJ1-3
CDR3: ASSPGTGGGNTIY

V: TRBV18
D: -
size: -
J: TRBJ1-1
CDR3: ASSPRTEGREAF

V: TRBV28
D: -
size: -
J: TRBJ1-2
CDR3: ASSLYYGYT